This T cell receptor beta chain derives from a study of cytomegalovirus exposure and HLA in healthy donors. J was trimmed by 3 bases and V by 6 bases; bases with no gene match: 5. CDR1 is MNHEY, CDR2 SMNVEV, per germline (reference sequence). The CDR3 sequence is 14 residues long. Profiling relied on immunoSEQ multiplex PCR, and the TCRdb table lists in-frame clones only, not all of them. The data contain 95,000 to 150,000 clones, roughly 89% of them singletons. This sequence was found in a woman aged 18-30 years in good health and CMV-seronegative. Sequenced material: PBMCs. V and J are TRBV27 and TRBJ2-5; 9 nucleotides align to TRBD2. CDR3 nucleotide sequence: TGTGCCAGCAGCCCGGCGGGGGGGAAAGAGACCCAGTACTTC. This encodes CASSPAGGKETQYF.